Below, 20 T cell receptor beta chains from the same sample are listed, as sequenced in a study of T cells in Graves' hyperthyroidism and ophthalmopathy. Amplified TCR beta CDR3 regions derived from RNA transcripts. Primed by the HTBI set, a first-round RT-PCR was run on the TCR CDR3. TCRdb analysed the multiplex PCR reads with MiXCR anew, one entry per CDR3 protein. The table shows about 600,000 distinct CDR3 sequences, with about 14% occurring only once. The sample taken for sequencing was blood. Receptors were obtained from a woman aged 50 to 65 with Graves' ophthalmopathy.

The table lists this clonotype with many counts. V and J are TRBV28 and TRBJ2-1, with 9 bases matching TRBD1. Germline V gene sequence: CDR1 MDHEN, CDR2 SYDVKM. V was clipped by 5 bases and J by 5 bases; unmatched bases: 4. CDR3 length: 14 amino acids. DNA of the CDR3: TGTGCCAGCAGTGAGGGACAGGGCCACAATGAGCAGTTCTTC. This gives the protein CASSEGQGHNEQFF.

This rearrangement joins TRBV28 to TRBJ2-3; TRBD1 matches at 7 bases. This CDR3 is 14 amino acids long. CDR1 is MDHEN and CDR2 is SYDVKM in the germline V gene. Germline trimming cut 4 bases from V and 2 bases from J; bases unmatched to any gene: 3. CDR3 loop: CASSSDRATDTQYF. CDR3 DNA: TGTGCCAGCAGTTCAGACAGGGCCACAGATACGCAGTATTTT.

There are a few counts of this clonotype. This chain connects TRBV7-9 to TRBJ2-7, with 10 nucleotides matching TRBD2. This CDR3 contains 13 residues. Trimming took 7 bases from V and 5 from J; bases not matched to a gene: 5. From germline, CDR1 is SEHNR and CDR2 FQNEAQ (reference sequence). CDR3 in amino acids: CASKSGRAHEQYF. The CDR3 DNA is TGTGCCAGCAAAAGCGGGAGGGCCCACGAGCAGTACTTC.

This clonotype occurred many times. The J gene is TRBJ1-6, the V gene TRBV7-3; 10 nucleotides line up with TRBD1. CDR3 size: 15 residues. Germline lookup yields CDR1 SGHTA and CDR2 FQGTGA. V was clipped by 4 bases and J by 6 bases; unmatched bases: 3. CDR3 residues: CASSWTGGSNSPLHF. The DNA of the CDR3 is TGTGCCAGCAGCTGGACAGGGGGTAGTAATTCACCCCTCCACTTT.

This clonotype was detected a few times. The rearrangement links TRBV5-1 to TRBJ2-3; maybe TRBD2 (6 bases). Germline CDR1 SGHRS, CDR2 YFSETQ. The CDR3 consists of 16 residues. The V end lost 7 bases, the J end lost 0 bases, and 18 bases lay between the germline ends. The CDR3 protein is CASLDGAGESTDTQYF. The DNA for the CDR3 is TGCGCCAGCCTCGATGGAGCGGGTGAAAGCACAGATACGCAGTATTTT.

In its sample, this clonotype was seen many times. This chain joins TRBV20-1 and TRBJ2-7; 9 bases fit TRBD2. This CDR3 is built from 16 residues. The V gene end was trimmed by 1 base and the J gene end by 1 base; junction bases not matched to a gene: 8. Germline V gene lookup returns CDR1 DFQATT and CDR2 SNEGSKA (reference sequence). The CDR3 sequence: CSARAGSGRGSYEQYF. CDR3 bases: TGCAGTGCTAGAGCGGGTAGCGGGAGAGGGTCCTACGAGCAGTACTTC.

At least ten counts were recorded for this clonotype. The V and J genes are TRBV6-5 and TRBJ2-1, with D possibly called TRBD1 or TRBD2 (5 bases each). This CDR3 spans 16 amino acids. Trimming removed 2 bases at V and 2 bases at J, with 13 bases between. The germline gives CDR1 MNHEY, CDR2 SVGAGI. The CDR3 DNA reads TGTGCCAGCAGTTACCAAGCTTCGGGGCCCTACAATGAGCAGTTCTTC. Encoded protein: CASSYQASGPYNEQFF.

The gene calls are TRBV10-3 and TRBJ2-7; D perhaps matches TRBD2 (5 bases). Trimming shortened V by 5 bases and J by 3 bases, and 14 bases separated the two germline ends. This CDR3 spans 14 amino acids. CDR1 and CDR2 (germline): ENHRY, SYGVKD. The DNA of the CDR3 is TGTGCCATCAGTAAAACCGGGGTAGACTACGAGCAGTACTTC. It encodes CAISKTGVDYEQYF.

The sample holds many counts of this clonotype. This sequence joins TRBV20-1 and TRBJ2-1; 11 bases line up with TRBD2. Germline V gives CDR1 DFQATT, CDR2 SNEGSKA (reference sequence). This CDR3 has 16 amino acids. V trimming: 0 bases; J trimming: 7 bases; junction bases outside the gene matches: 8. The CDR3 loop reads CSARDSGTSGRNEQFF. Here the CDR3 DNA reads TGCAGTGCTAGAGATAGCGGGACTAGCGGTAGGAATGAGCAGTTCTTC.

The sample holds a few counts of this clonotype. The chain employs TRBV7-9 and TRBJ1-4, with D possibly matching TRBD1 (5 bases). This CDR3 has 14 amino acids. Germline CDR1 SEHNR, CDR2 FQNEAQ (reference sequence). V gave up 8 bases and J gave up 0 bases, with 10 bases separating them. The CDR3 sequence is CASGGGATNEKLFF. The CDR3 DNA follows: TGTGCCAGCGGGGGGGGAGCAACTAATGAAAAACTGTTTTTT. The full variable domain, rest sourced from reference TRBV7-9 and TRBJ1-4, is DTGVSQNPRHKITKRGQNVTFRCDPISEHNRLYWYRQTLGQGPEFLTYFQNEAQLEKSRLLSDRFSAERPKGSFSTLEIQRTEQGDSAMYLCASGGGATNEKLFFGSGTQLSVL.

The table lists this clonotype with many counts. The rearrangement uses TRBV9 and TRBJ2-5; the D gene is possibly TRBD1 (5 bases). Trimming removed 4 bases at V and 1 base at J, with 11 bases between. This CDR3 is built from 14 residues. CDR1 and CDR2 (germline): SGDLS, YYNGEE. CDR3 protein: CASSPGISQETQYF. The CDR3 bases are TGTGCCAGCAGCCCAGGGATATCCCAAGAGACCCAGTACTTC. The full variable domain, completed using reference TRBV9 and TRBJ2-5, is DSGVTQTPKHLITATGQRVTLRCSPRSGDLSVYWYQQSLDQGLQFLIQYYNGEERAKGNILERFSAQQFPDLHSELNLSSLELGDSALYFCASSPGISQETQYFGPGTRLLVL.

This clonotype occurred a few times. This chain connects TRBV30 to TRBJ1-3; unclear D gene. CDR3 length: 13 residues. With 3 bases removed from V and 0 bases from J, the gap between germline ends came to 6 bases. Germline lookup yields CDR1 GTSNPN and CDR2 SVGIG (reference sequence). DNA of the CDR3: TGTGCCTGGAGGATTAGCTCTGGAAACACCATATATTTT. It yields the protein CAWRISSGNTIYF.

CDR3 protein: CASGADSSYNSPLHF. CDR3 nucleotides: TGTGCCAGCGGGGCGGATAGCTCCTATAATTCACCCCTCCACTTT. The chain is built from TRBV7-2 and TRBJ1-6, with D possibly matching TRBD1 (5 bases). In germline, CDR1 is SGHTA, CDR2 FQGNSA. CDR3 size: 15 residues. Trimming left V 8 bases short and J 0 bases short, with 11 bases between.

This clonotype showed up just a few times. The rearrangement joins TRBV28 to TRBJ2-2, with a possible D match to TRBD1 (5 bases). The CDR3 extends over 13 amino acids. V gave up 8 bases and J gave up 3 bases, with 10 bases separating them. The germline gives CDR1 MDHEN, CDR2 SYDVKM. CDR3 DNA: TGTGCCAGCGGCAGGGCCTACACCGGGGAGCTGTTTTTT. This translates into CASGRAYTGELFF.

The table lists this clonotype with many counts. V and J are TRBV28 and TRBJ2-7, with 7 positions matching TRBD1. The CDR3 consists of 14 residues. Germline V gene data show CDR1 as MDHEN and CDR2 as SYDVKM. V shed 7 bases and J 2 bases; nucleotides not matched to a gene: 8. CDR3: CASTAGRGTYEQYF. CDR3 DNA sequence: TGTGCCAGCACCGCGGGCAGGGGGACCTACGAGCAGTACTTC.

The rearrangement links TRBV24-1 to TRBJ2-7; the D gene is possibly TRBD1 (6 bases). Per germline, CDR1 KGHDR and CDR2 SFDVKD. Deletions cut 7 bases from V and 6 bases from J, with 21 bases between. This CDR3 comprises 15 residues. The CDR3 loop reads CATSPSVAGDFEQYF. The CDR3 DNA reads TGTGCCACCAGCCCGTCAGTTGCAGGGGATTTCGAGCAGTACTTC.

This clonotype turned up a few times. This rearrangement joins TRBV7-9 to TRBJ2-7; 9 bases are a match to TRBD2. The CDR3 contains 13 residues. The germline V gene has CDR1 SEHNR and CDR2 FQNEAQ (reference sequence). V lost 11 bases and J lost 9; bases outside the gene matches: 14. The CDR3 DNA sequence: TGTGCCGGCCAGCGTGCGGGAGGGTCAGGGCAGTACTTC. Translation: CAGQRAGGSGQYF.

This clonotype was observed a few times. The rearrangement links TRBV6-1 to TRBJ1-1; D might be TRBD1 (5 bases). This CDR3 has 15 amino acids. Germline V gene data show CDR1 as MNHNS and CDR2 as SASEGT. V was clipped by 6 bases and J by 4 bases, with 18 bases between them. CDR3: CASRSSGLGGTEAFF. The CDR3 DNA follows: TGTGCCAGCAGGAGTTCAGGGTTAGGAGGCACTGAAGCTTTCTTT.

In regard to this clonotype: This may stem from a read error, because a much larger clone lies one nucleotide away. The J gene is TRBJ1-1, the V gene TRBV30; D ambiguous. CDR3 length equals 11 residues. Trimming shortened V by 4 bases and J by 10 bases, and 13 bases separated the two germline ends. The germline CDR1 and CDR2 sequences are GTSNPN and SVGIG (reference sequence). CDR3 nucleotides: TGTGCCTGGAACAGATTACCTGGAGCTTTCTTT. Translating it yields CAWNRLPGAFF.

This clonotype has more than one count but fewer than ten. This chain links TRBV9 with TRBJ2-3, with a tentative D call TRBD2 (6 bases). The CDR3 is made up of 13 amino acids. Trimming cost V 6 bases and J 2 bases, with 10 bases left between them. Germline assignment: CDR1 SGDLS and CDR2 YYNGEE. Here the CDR3 DNA reads TGTGCCAGCAAGGAGGGTAACACAGATACGCAGTATTTT. Translation gives CASKEGNTDTQYF.